What follows are 4 T cell receptor beta chains derived from one specimen sequenced in a study of immune evolution from preneoplasia to lung adenocarcinoma. Sequencing was performed with immunoSEQ multiplex PCR; in TCRdb, only in-frame clones are kept and a portion is missing. The data show approximately 14,000 clones, 81% seen once. The sequencing sample was made of FFPE minimally invasive lung adenocarcinoma tissue. Every receptor here comes from a person aged 60-79 years with lung adenocarcinoma.

The rearrangement uses TRBV6-1 and TRBJ1-2; D unresolved. V lost 3 bases and J lost 7, with 12 bases in between. This CDR3 has 13 residues. The germline gives CDR1 MNHNS, CDR2 SASEGT. CDR3 nucleotide sequence: TGTGCCAGCAGTGACCCGCAGGTGGGTGGCTACACCTTC. This encodes CASSDPQVGGYTF.

The rearrangement links TRBV6-1 to TRBJ2-7; 11 nucleotides align to TRBD2. The germline V gene has CDR1 MNHNS and CDR2 SASEGT. The V and J ends lost 5 bases and 6 bases, in that order; junction bases with no gene match: 9. CDR3 length: 15 residues. The chain's CDR3 is CASSQGLTSGAEQYF. The CDR3 DNA follows: TGTGCCAGCAGTCAAGGGTTGACTAGCGGGGCCGAGCAGTACTTC.

The genes are TRBV5-4 and TRBJ2-5; D unclear. Germline assignment: CDR1 SGHNT and CDR2 YYREEE (reference sequence). This CDR3 is built from 13 residues. V was clipped by 0 bases and J by 5 bases, with 8 bases between them. CDR3 coding DNA: TGTGCCAGCAGCTTGGCCCAACGGGAGACCCAGTACTTC. Translating it yields CASSLAQRETQYF.

The gene calls are TRBV19 and TRBJ2-6; 7 positions match TRBD2. The CDR3 covers 16 residues. CDR1 is LNHDA, CDR2 SQIVND, per germline (reference sequence). Trimming took 3 bases from V and 4 from J; bases not matched to a gene: 6. CDR3: CASSIGEGSGANVLTF. The CDR3 coding sequence is TGTGCCAGTAGTATTGGGGAGGGGTCCGGGGCCAACGTCCTGACTTTC.